Below are 20 T cell receptor beta chains sequenced from a single sample in a study of blood T cell repertoires in COVID-19. The table came from immunoSEQ multiplex PCR; TCRdb's copy has only in-frame clones and leaves some out. The sample shows about 130,000 clones, around 81% of them seen only once. Sequencing input: peripheral blood. These receptors were collected from a human donor in a cohort sampled during active COVID-19.

This clone was seen a single time. The V and J genes are TRBV4-1 and TRBJ2-7; TRBD1 matches at 7 bases. Germline values: CDR1 MGHRA, CDR2 YSYEKL. The CDR3 is 17 residues long. Losses at the gene ends were 2 bases for V and 2 bases for J; bases not matched to a gene: 12. This CDR3 reads CASSQPRTGDLTYEQYF. CDR3 DNA sequence: TGCGCCAGCAGCCAACCCAGGACAGGAGATTTAACCTACGAGCAGTACTTC.

The rearrangement joins TRBV4-2 to TRBJ2-7, with D possibly matching TRBD1 (6 bases). Germline CDR1 reads LGHNA; CDR2 reads YNFKEQ. This CDR3 region has 18 residues. Trimming took off 3 bases at V and 3 bases at J, with 24 bases between the two ends. CDR3 sequence: CASSHSRIDRDKYYEQYF. CDR3 bases: TGTGCCAGCAGCCACTCGAGAATCGACCGGGACAAATACTACGAGCAGTACTTC.

The genes are TRBV29-1 and TRBJ1-4; 9 bases fit TRBD1. Unmatched junction bases numbered 2, after V lost 5 bases and J lost 4 bases. Looked up from germline, CDR1 is SQVTM and CDR2 is ANQGSEA. The CDR3 is 13 residues long. The CDR3 is CSVQDRGNEKLFF. DNA for the CDR3: TGCAGCGTTCAGGACAGGGGTAATGAAAAACTGTTTTTT.

This clone was recorded only once. The chain has TRBV24-1 and TRBJ2-7, with TRBD1 identical over 8 bases. The CDR3 contains 14 residues. V lost 5 bases to trimming and J lost 2 bases; unmatched junction nucleotides: 4. Germline V lookup: CDR1 KGHDR, CDR2 SFDVKD. In DNA form, the CDR3 reads TGTGCCACCAGTGGAGGACAGGGCGCCTACGAGCAGTACTTC. Translated: CATSGGQGAYEQYF.

This clone was found a few times. Distinct nucleotide sequences in the sample also encode this CDR3. This sequence joins TRBV29-1 and TRBJ1-2; 10 bases are a match to TRBD1. V trimming: 4 bases; J trimming: 4 bases; junction bases outside the gene matches: 3. This CDR3 comprises 13 residues. Germline values: CDR1 SQVTM, CDR2 ANQGSEA. The CDR3 region is CSVGQGAGYGYTF. CDR3 DNA sequence: TGCAGCGTTGGACAGGGGGCCGGCTATGGCTACACCTTC.

This clone was seen once. The chain uses TRBV19 and TRBJ2-7; TRBD1 might be the D (6 bases). The length of the CDR3 is 13 residues. Deletions cut 10 bases from V and 2 bases from J, with 15 bases between. The V gene's germline CDR1 is LNHDA and CDR2 SQIVND (reference sequence). This chain's CDR3 is CATEDRLTYEQYF. Here the CDR3 DNA reads TGTGCCACCGAAGACAGGCTAACCTACGAGCAGTACTTC.

The V and J genes are TRBV6-1 and TRBJ1-1, with unresolved D. Germline loops: CDR1 MNHNS, CDR2 SASEGT. The CDR3 has 15 residues. The germline V and J ends were trimmed by 0 bases and 1 base, with 9 bases remaining between them. For the CDR3, the DNA is TGTGCCAGCAGTGAAGCTCGTGGAGGGAACACTGAAGCTTTCTTT. Its protein product is CASSEARGGNTEAFF.

The gene calls are TRBV6-1 and TRBJ2-7; TRBD2 matches at 11 bases. The V gene end was trimmed by 2 bases and the J gene end by 6 bases; junction bases not matched to a gene: 6. This CDR3 comprises 15 residues. Germline assignment: CDR1 MNHNS and CDR2 SASEGT. CDR3 region: CASSELAGGVLEQYF. The CDR3 DNA sequence: TGTGCCAGCAGTGAACTAGCGGGGGGCGTTCTCGAGCAGTACTTC.

This chain links TRBV19 with TRBJ2-1; no firm D call. CDR1 and CDR2 from the germline V gene are LNHDA and SQIVND (reference sequence). This CDR3 is 13 amino acids long. V was shortened by 7 bases and J by 8 bases, with 15 bases between the two germline ends. The CDR3 DNA reads TGTGCCAGTATTTGGGCAAATGGCGATGAGCAGTTCTTC. Encoded protein: CASIWANGDEQFF.

The chain recombines TRBV30 with TRBJ2-3; no clear D. Trimming left V 0 bases short and J 6 bases short, with 7 bases between. Germline CDR1 reads GTSNPN; CDR2 reads SVGIG (reference sequence). The CDR3 has 12 residues. The CDR3 DNA is TGTGCCTGGAGTGTACTTGGTGATACGCAGTATTTT. Protein: CAWSVLGDTQYF.

V usage is TRBV12-3 or TRBV12-4 and J usage is TRBJ1-5; D is undetermined. The CDR3 length is 13 residues. V was trimmed by 1 base and J by 9 bases, leaving 10 bases between them. CDR3: CASSLGGYGPQHF. CDR3 in DNA: TGTGCCAGCAGTTTAGGCGGGTATGGGCCCCAGCATTTT.

V gene TRBV6-1 combines with J gene TRBJ2-1; D is ambiguous. This CDR3 contains 11 residues. The V end lost 3 bases, the J end lost 8 bases, and 5 bases lay between the germline ends. Germline CDR1 reads MNHNS; CDR2 reads SASEGT. This CDR3 is CASSDRDEQFF. The CDR3 DNA reads as TGTGCCAGCAGTGATCGGGATGAGCAGTTCTTC.

The CDR3 nucleotides are TGTGCCAGCAGCCTTCAGGGACAGGGGGCTGAAGCTTTCTTT. This codes for CASSLQGQGAEAFF. The chain employs TRBV9 and TRBJ1-1; TRBD1 agrees at 11 bases. This CDR3 comprises 14 residues. CDR1 and CDR2 from the germline V gene are SGDLS and YYNGEE. The junction had 5 bases not matched to a gene; V was cut back by 4 bases and J by 6 bases. The full variable domain, in which reference TRBV9 and TRBJ1-1 provide the parts outside the CDR3, is DSGVTQTPKHLITATGQRVTLRCSPRSGDLSVYWYQQSLDQGLQFLIQYYNGEERAKGNILERFSAQQFPDLHSELNLSSLELGDSALYFCASSLQGQGAEAFFGQGTRLTVV.

The chain combines TRBV13 with TRBJ2-7; 12 nucleotides line up with TRBD2. Germline assignment: CDR1 PRHDT and CDR2 FYEKMQ (reference sequence). The CDR3 is 15 amino acids. The V gene end was trimmed by 5 bases and the J gene end by 2 bases; junction bases not matched to a gene: 4. CDR3 sequence reads: CASSRTSGGTYEQYF. The CDR3 nucleotides are TGTGCCAGCAGCCGAACTAGCGGGGGGACCTACGAGCAGTACTTC.

The V call is TRBV6-5, the J call TRBJ2-4, with a weak D call TRBD1 (5 bases). The V and J ends lost 4 bases and 0 bases respectively, with 13 bases between them. The CDR3 is 16 amino acids. CDR1 is MNHEY and CDR2 is SVGAGI in the germline V gene. The CDR3 sequence is CASSSTERLAKNIQYF. In DNA form, the CDR3 reads TGTGCCAGCAGTTCGACAGAGCGCCTAGCCAAAAACATTCAGTACTTC.

This chain links TRBV6-1 with TRBJ2-6; tentatively, D is TRBD2 (5 bases). With 2 bases removed from V and 2 bases from J, the gap between germline ends came to 7 bases. CDR1 and CDR2 from the germline V gene are MNHNS and SASEGT. This CDR3 is built from 15 residues. The CDR3 sequence: CASSETGTGANVLTF. In DNA form, the CDR3 reads TGTGCCAGCAGTGAAACGGGGACTGGGGCCAACGTCCTGACTTTC.

The chain has TRBV2 and TRBJ2-2; no firm D call. CDR3 size: 13 residues. V lost 5 bases and J 8 bases, leaving 12 bases between the germline ends. Germline values: CDR1 SNHLY, CDR2 FYNNEI. The CDR3 DNA reads TGTGCCAGCAGTAACAGAAAAATAGGGGAGCTGTTTTTT. Protein sequence: CASSNRKIGELFF.

The chain links TRBV4-1 to TRBJ1-5, with 10 nucleotides matching TRBD1. The germline gives CDR1 MGHRA, CDR2 YSYEKL. Losses at the gene ends were 4 bases for V and 2 bases for J; bases not matched to a gene: 2. CDR3 length: 15 amino acids. The CDR3 spells CASSLGTGGNQPQHF. DNA for the CDR3: TGCGCCAGCAGCCTAGGGACAGGGGGCAATCAGCCCCAGCATTTT.

The chain has TRBV6-5 and TRBJ2-5; tentative D call: TRBD1 (5 bases). The length of the CDR3 is 13 residues. The V gene lost 6 bases and the J gene lost 4 bases, with 12 bases spanning the gap. Germline V gene sequence: CDR1 MNHEY, CDR2 SVGAGI. The CDR3 is CASSRTRGETQYF. The CDR3, as DNA: TGTGCCAGCAGCCGGACAAGAGGAGAGACCCAGTACTTC.

Comment on this clone: Distinct nucleotide sequences in the sample also encode this CDR3. This chain joins TRBV6-5 and TRBJ1-1; no clear D. V was shortened by 0 bases and J by 1 base, with 6 bases between the two germline ends. The CDR3 is 14 amino acids. CDR1 and CDR2 from the germline V gene are MNHEY and SVGAGI. This CDR3 reads CASSYSVRNTEAFF. In nucleotides, the CDR3 is TGTGCCAGCAGTTACTCGGTCAGGAACACTGAAGCTTTCTTT.